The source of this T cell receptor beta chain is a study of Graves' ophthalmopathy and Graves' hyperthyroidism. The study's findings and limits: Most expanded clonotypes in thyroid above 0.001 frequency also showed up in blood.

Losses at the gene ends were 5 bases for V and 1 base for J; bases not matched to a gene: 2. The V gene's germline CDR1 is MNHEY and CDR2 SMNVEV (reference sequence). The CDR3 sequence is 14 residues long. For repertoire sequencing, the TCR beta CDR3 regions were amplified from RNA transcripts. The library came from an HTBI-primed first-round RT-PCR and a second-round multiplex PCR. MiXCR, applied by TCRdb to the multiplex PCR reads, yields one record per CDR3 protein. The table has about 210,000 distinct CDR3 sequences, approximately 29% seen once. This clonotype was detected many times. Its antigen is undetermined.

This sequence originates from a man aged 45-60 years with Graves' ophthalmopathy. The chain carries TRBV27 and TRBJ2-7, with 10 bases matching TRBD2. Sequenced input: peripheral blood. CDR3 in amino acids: CASSPGLASYEQYF. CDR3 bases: TGTGCCAGCAGTCCGGGACTAGCGTCCTACGAGCAGTACTTC.